This record covers a single TCR beta chain. Its antigen is not identified. The sample belongs to a study of identical twins. Study outcomes and limitations: For zero-insertion analyses, partial confounding could come from invariant MAIT and iNKT cells.

Via MiXCR, TCRdb re-called the 5' RACE reads, giving one row per CDR3 protein. The repertoire holds some 500,000 distinct CDR3 sequences, with around 14% as singletons. The CDR3 contains 17 residues. Per the germline V gene, CDR1 is MNHEY and CDR2 is SMNVEV (reference sequence). V was clipped by 4 bases and J by 10 bases, with 26 bases between them. The data also belong to a second study, concerning yellow fever vaccine responses in identical twins.

Sequencing was performed on CD4+ T cells sorted from blood. The source is a woman younger than 30 in good health. The rearrangement links TRBV27 to TRBJ2-1; weak D call: TRBD2 (5 bases). The CDR3 DNA is TGTGCCAGCAGTTATCGGCATGCGGACCCGGCGGGTGGAGAGCAGTTCTTC. Its translation: CASSYRHADPAGGEQFF.